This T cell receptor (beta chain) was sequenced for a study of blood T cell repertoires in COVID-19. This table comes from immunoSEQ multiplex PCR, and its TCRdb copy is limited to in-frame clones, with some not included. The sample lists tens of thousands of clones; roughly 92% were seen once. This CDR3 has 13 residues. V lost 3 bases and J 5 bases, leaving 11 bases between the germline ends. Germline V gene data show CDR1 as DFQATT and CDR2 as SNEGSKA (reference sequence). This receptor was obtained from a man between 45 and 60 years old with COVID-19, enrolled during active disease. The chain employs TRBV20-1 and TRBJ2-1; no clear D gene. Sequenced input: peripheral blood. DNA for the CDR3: TGCAGTGCTAGTCCGAGCGCCGACAATGAGCAGTTCTTC. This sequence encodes CSASPSADNEQFF.